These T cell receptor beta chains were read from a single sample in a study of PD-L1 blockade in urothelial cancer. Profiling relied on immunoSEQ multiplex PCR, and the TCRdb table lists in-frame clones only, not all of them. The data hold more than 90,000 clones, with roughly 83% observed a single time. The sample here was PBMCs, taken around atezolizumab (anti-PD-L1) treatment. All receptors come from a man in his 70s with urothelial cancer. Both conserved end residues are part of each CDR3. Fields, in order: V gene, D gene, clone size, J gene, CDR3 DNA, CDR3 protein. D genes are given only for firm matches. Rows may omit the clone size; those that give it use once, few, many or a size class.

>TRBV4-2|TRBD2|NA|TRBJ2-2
TGTGCCAGCAGCCAGCTTAGCGGGGGGGCTGGGAACACCGGGGAGCTGTTTTTT
CASSQLSGGAGNTGELFF
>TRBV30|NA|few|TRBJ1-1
TGTGCCTGGGACGACACGGCCGGTGAAGCTTTCTTT
CAWDDTAGEAFF
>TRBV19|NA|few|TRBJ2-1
TGTGCCAGTAGTACCGTACAGGGTTCTGAGCAGTTCTTC
CASSTVQGSEQFF
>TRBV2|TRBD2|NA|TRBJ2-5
TGTGCCAGCAGTGAAGCGACTAGCGGGGGGGCTGAGACCCAGTACTTC
CASSEATSGGAETQYF
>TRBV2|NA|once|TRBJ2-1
TGTGCCAGCAGCGGTCTAGCGCGTTGGGGGAATGAGCAGTTCTTC
CASSGLARWGNEQFF
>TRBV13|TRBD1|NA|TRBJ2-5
TGTGCCAGCAGCGACGGGACAGGGAATCAAGAGACCCAGTACTTC
CASSDGTGNQETQYF
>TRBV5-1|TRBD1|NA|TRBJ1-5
TGCGCCAGCAGCTTAGACAGGGGAGGGGATAGCAATCAGCCCCAGCATTTT
CASSLDRGGDSNQPQHF
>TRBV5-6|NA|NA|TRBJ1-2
TGTGCCAGCAGATCGACAGAAAACTATGGCTACACCTTC
CASRSTENYGYTF
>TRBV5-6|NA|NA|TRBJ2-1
TGTGCCAGCAGCCCTAAAGGAGACAGTTACAATGAGCAGTTCTTC
CASSPKGDSYNEQFF
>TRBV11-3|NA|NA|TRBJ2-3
TGTGCCAGCAGCTTAATGACTAGTAGGGATACGCAGTATTTT
CASSLMTSRDTQYF
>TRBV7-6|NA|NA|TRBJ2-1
TGTGCCAGCAGCTTAGTCGGAGGGGGGGCCTACAATGAGCAGTTCTTC
CASSLVGGGAYNEQFF
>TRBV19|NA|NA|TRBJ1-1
TGTGCCAGTAGCTTGATCAGGGGTGGGAACACTGAAGCTTTCTTT
CASSLIRGGNTEAFF
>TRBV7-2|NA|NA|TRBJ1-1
TGTGCCAGCAGCCCAGGACTGAGTACTGAAGCTTTCTTT
CASSPGLSTEAFF
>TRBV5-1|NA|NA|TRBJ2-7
TGCGCCAGCAGCGCCTTGACAGAATCCTACGAGCAGTACTTC
CASSALTESYEQYF
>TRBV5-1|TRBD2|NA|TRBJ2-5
TGCGCCAGCAAAGATGCAAGCGGGAGAAAAGAGACCCAGTACTTC
CASKDASGRKETQYF
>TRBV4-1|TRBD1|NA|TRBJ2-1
TGCGCCAGCAGCCAAGGACAGGGGAGCTCCTACAATGAGCAGTTCTTC
CASSQGQGSSYNEQFF
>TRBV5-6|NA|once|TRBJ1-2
TGTGCCAGCAGCTTCTCAGGGGTGCGGGGCTACACCTTC
CASSFSGVRGYTF
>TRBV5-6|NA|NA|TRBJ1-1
TGTGCCAGCAGCCCCACAGGGCTGAACACTGAAGCTTTCTTT
CASSPTGLNTEAFF
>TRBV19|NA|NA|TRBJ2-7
TGTGCCAGTAGTCTACAGGGACGCTACGAGCAGTACTTC
CASSLQGRYEQYF
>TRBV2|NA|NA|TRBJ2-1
TGTGCCAGCGCACTAGTCACGAATGAGCAGTTCTTC
CASALVTNEQFF
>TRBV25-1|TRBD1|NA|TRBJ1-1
TGTGCCAGCAGTAGTCAGGGGGGGAACACTGAAGCTTTCTTT
CASSSQGGNTEAFF
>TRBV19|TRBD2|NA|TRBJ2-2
TGTGCCAGTAGCCCGAGCGGGAGGGGCACCGGGGAGCTGTTTTTT
CASSPSGRGTGELFF
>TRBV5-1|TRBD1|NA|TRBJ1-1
TGCGCCAGCAGCTACGACAGGGCGGGCACTGAAGCTTTCTTT
CASSYDRAGTEAFF
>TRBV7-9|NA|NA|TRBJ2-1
TGTGCCAGCAGCTTACAGGGATTTGGGTTCTTC
CASSLQGFGFF
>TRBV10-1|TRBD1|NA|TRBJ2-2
TGCGCCAGCAGTGAGTCCAAGGGACCGGGACAGGGAAACACCGGGGAGCTGTTTTTT
CASSESKGPGQGNTGELFF
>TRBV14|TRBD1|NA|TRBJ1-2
TGTGCCAGCAGCCTCAGGACAGGGACGGGCTACACCTTC
CASSLRTGTGYTF
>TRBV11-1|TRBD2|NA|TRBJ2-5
TGTGCCAGCAGCTTAGAGAGCGGGAGACAAGAGACCCAGTACTTC
CASSLESGRQETQYF
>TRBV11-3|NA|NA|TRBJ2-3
TGTGCCAGCAGCTTAGATTCGGTTGCGCCGCAGTATTTT
CASSLDSVAPQYF
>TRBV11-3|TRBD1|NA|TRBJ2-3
TGTGCCAGCACCGGGCCCCCGGACAGGGGGTCTTTGGATACGCAGTATTTT
CASTGPPDRGSLDTQYF
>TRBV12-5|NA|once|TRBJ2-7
TGTGCTAGTGGTTTGGGGCAGGTCGACGAGCAGTACTTC
CASGLGQVDEQYF
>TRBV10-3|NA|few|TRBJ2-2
TGTGCCATCAGTGAGTGGGGGACAACGAACACCGGGGAGCTGTTTTTT
CAISEWGTTNTGELFF
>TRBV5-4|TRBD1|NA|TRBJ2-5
TGTGCCAGCAGCTACCGGGACAGCCAAGAGACCCAGTACTTC
CASSYRDSQETQYF
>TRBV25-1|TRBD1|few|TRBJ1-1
TGTGCCAGCAGTCCGGGACAGGGAGCTGAAGCTTTCTTT
CASSPGQGAEAFF
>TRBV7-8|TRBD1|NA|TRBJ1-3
TGTGCCAGCAGCTTTTCGGGACAGGGGGCCGCTGGAAACACCATATATTTT
CASSFSGQGAAGNTIYF
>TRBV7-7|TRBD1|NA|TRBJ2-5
TGTGCTAGCAGCTTAGGAGACAGGGGTCGGGGGACCCAGTACTTC
CASSLGDRGRGTQYF
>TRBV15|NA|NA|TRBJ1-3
TGTGCCACCAGCAGAGATTATCCAGAATCTGGAAACACCATATATTTT
CATSRDYPESGNTIYF
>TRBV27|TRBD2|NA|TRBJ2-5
TGTGCCAGCCCTGGAGTAGCGGGAGAGACCCAGTACTTC
CASPGVAGETQYF
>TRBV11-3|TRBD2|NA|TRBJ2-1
TGTGCCAGCAGCTCTAGCGGGAGAGGCAATGAGCAGTTCTTC
CASSSSGRGNEQFF
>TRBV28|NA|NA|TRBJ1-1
TGTGCCAGCAGTCCGGGTGGACAGAAGAACACTGAAGCTTTCTTT
CASSPGGQKNTEAFF
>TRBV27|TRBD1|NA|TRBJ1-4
TGTGCCAGCAGTCCTAGACAGGGGAGGACTAATGAAAAACTGTTTTTT
CASSPRQGRTNEKLFF
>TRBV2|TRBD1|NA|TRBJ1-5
TGTGCCAGCACCCTAGACAGGGCCGGTGATAGCAATCAGCCCCAGCATTTT
CASTLDRAGDSNQPQHF
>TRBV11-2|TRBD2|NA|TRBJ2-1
TGTGCCAGCAGCCTATTGGGACTAGCGAGGGGGAGTTCCTACAATGAGCAGTTCTTC
CASSLLGLARGSSYNEQFF
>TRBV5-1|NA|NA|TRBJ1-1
TGCGCCAGCAGCTTGACAGGGTCAGGCCTGAACACTGAAGCTTTCTTT
CASSLTGSGLNTEAFF
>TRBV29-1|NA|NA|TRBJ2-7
TGCAGCGTTGTTGAAGCGTACGAGCAGTACTTC
CSVVEAYEQYF
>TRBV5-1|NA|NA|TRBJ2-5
TGCGCCAGCACCCGTGGGGAGAGCCAAGAGACCCAGTACTTC
CASTRGESQETQYF
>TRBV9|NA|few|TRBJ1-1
TGTGCCAGCAGCCCCGGACAGCTAACTTTCATGAACACTGAAGCTTTCTTT
CASSPGQLTFMNTEAFF
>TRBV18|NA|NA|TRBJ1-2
TGTGCCAGCTCCACGGGGGATAACTATGGCTACACCTTC
CASSTGDNYGYTF
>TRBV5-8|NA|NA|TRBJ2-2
TGTGCCAGCAGCACGGACAGGAACACCGGGGAGCTGTTTTTT
CASSTDRNTGELFF